This T cell receptor (beta chain) was profiled in a study of T cell responses to AZD1222 COVID-19 vaccine. Study-wide context: Some second doses came at about 4 weeks and others at about 12 weeks; these were pooled. Findings and limits, study-wide: At baseline, seropositivity was found in only 5 to 7 AZD1222 recipients. The repertoires were collected only after the peak T cell response. Reports indicate that nearly half of spike-specific TCRs are directed at unmutated variant regions.

Repertoires were generated with immunoSEQ multiplex PCR, while TCRdb's copy carries only in-frame clones and drops some. The sample lists around 140,000 clones; approximately 90% were seen once. A note on this clone: Its target is not known.

CDR1 and CDR2 from the germline V gene are MDHEN and SYDVKM. Unmatched junction bases numbered 9, after V lost 6 bases and J lost 4 bases. The length of the CDR3 is 14 residues. The J gene is TRBJ2-7, the V gene TRBV28; 7 nucleotides align to TRBD2. The sequenced sample was peripheral blood, obtained on day 0 of AZD1222 vaccination. The TCR comes from an adult in good health. CDR3 sequence: CASRPLTSSYEQYF. In nucleotides, the CDR3 is TGTGCCAGCAGACCCTTGACTAGCAGTTACGAGCAGTACTTC.